This TCR beta chain emerged from a study of human T cells and chemical hapten exposure. Study details: Reading of the patch tests, which applied 0.01% DPC to the upper back, occurred at 6 days. Study-level results: A positive correlation with patch test score was shown by PT1 expanded TCR counts.

Trimming at V came to 1 base and at J to 7 bases, leaving 9 bases not matched to a gene. Germline V gene data show CDR1 as SGHVS and CDR2 as FQNEAQ. There are 15 residues in the CDR3. Ten or more counts support this clonotype. Its cognate antigen is unknown. Individual cDNA molecules in this library carried unique molecular identifiers. TCRdb redid the calling of the RACE reads with MiXCR, one entry per CDR3 protein. The table lists around 76,000 distinct CDR3 sequences, roughly 12% of them singletons, with 3.5% in the top ten. Time point given: patch test 1, 2 weeks after DPC sensitization. Treatment described: therapeutic diphenylcyclopropenone sensitization with weekly scalp DPC.

The clonotype comes from a woman in her sixties with alopecia areata. Some clones in this sample may be carry-over from other donors' samples. J is TRBJ2-5 and V is TRBV7-8, with 7 bases lining up with TRBD2. The sample was whole blood, taken in connection with sensitization to the hapten diphenylcyclopropenone (DPC). CDR3 coding DNA: TGTGCCAGCAGCTTAGGATCAGGAGGGGAGGGGACCCAGTACTTC. It specifies CASSLGSGGEGTQYF.